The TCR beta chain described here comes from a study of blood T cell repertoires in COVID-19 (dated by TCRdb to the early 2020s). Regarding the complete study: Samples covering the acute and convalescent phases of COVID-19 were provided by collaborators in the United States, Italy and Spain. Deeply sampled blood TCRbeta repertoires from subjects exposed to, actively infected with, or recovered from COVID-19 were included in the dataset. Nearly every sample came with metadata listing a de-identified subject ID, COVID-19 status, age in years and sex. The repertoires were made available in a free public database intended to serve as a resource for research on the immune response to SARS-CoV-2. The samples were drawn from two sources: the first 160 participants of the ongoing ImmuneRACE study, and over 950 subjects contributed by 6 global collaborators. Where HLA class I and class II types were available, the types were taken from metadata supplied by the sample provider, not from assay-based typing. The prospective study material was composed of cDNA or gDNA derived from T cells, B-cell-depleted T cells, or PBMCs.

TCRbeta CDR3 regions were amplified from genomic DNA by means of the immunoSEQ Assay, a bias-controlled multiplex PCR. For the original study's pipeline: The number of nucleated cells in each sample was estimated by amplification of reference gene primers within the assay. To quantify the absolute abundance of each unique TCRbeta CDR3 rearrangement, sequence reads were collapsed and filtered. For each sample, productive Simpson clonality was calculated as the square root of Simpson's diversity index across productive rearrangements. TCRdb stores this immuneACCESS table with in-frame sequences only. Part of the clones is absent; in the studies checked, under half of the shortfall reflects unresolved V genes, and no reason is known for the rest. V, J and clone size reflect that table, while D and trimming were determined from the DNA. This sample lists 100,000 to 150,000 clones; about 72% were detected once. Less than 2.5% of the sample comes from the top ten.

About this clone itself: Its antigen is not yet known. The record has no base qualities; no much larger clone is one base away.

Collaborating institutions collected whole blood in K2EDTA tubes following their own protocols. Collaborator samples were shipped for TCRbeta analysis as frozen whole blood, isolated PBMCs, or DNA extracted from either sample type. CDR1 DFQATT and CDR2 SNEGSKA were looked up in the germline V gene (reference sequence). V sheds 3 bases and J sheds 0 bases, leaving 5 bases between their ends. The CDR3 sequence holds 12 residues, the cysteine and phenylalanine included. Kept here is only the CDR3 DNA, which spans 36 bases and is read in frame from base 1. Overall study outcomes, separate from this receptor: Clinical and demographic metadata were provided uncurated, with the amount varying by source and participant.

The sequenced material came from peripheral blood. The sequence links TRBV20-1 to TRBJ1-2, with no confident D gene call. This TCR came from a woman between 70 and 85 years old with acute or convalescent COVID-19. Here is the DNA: TGCAGTGCTAGTGACACTAACTATGGCTACACCTTC. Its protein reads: CSASDTNYGYTF.